This TCR beta chain was observed in a study of sequential checkpoint blockade in melanoma. Study-level background: Patients were randomized 1:1 to nivolumab-then-ipilimumab or ipilimumab-then-nivolumab first-line.

Repertoires were generated with immunoSEQ multiplex PCR, while TCRdb's copy carries only in-frame clones and drops some. The sample consists of about 13,000 clones, roughly 69% of them appearing once. Treatment meaning: randomized to nivolumab then ipilimumab (arm A) or the reverse (arm B). PBMC sorting kept live CD3+CD8+ cells without CD19 or CD56. This clone was seen a few times. J lost 4 bases, V lost 4 bases, and 14 bases had no gene match. CDR1 SGHDT and CDR2 YYEEEE come from the germline V gene. The CDR3 length is 16 residues. The clonotype comes from a human donor with melanoma. The sample consisted of CD8+ T cells sorted from blood (inferred from file names), taken from a patient given nivolumab and ipilimumab in sequence. The chain recombines TRBV5-6 with TRBJ2-7, with 7 bases matching TRBD1. This CDR3 reads CASSPPPGQQLYEQYF. The CDR3 bases are TGTGCCAGCAGCCCTCCCCCGGGACAGCAGCTTTACGAGCAGTACTTC.